The 32 T cell receptor beta chains presented below share a single source sample, sequenced in a study of beta chain features in type 1 diabetes. Investigators reverse transcribed all isolated RNA, so they sequenced expressed TCRB transcripts. The protocol was immunoSEQ multiplex PCR, while the TCRdb copy is restricted to in-frame clones and leaves out a portion. There are some 410,000 clones in the sample; about 15% occur only once, and about 0.034% lies in the top ten. The sequenced material came from naive CD4+ T cells from blood. These receptors were taken from a man aged 30-40 years in good health.

The chain combines TRBV5-4 with TRBJ2-1, with 9 bases that match TRBD1. Germline V gives CDR1 SGHNT, CDR2 YYREEE (reference sequence). J lost 6 bases, V lost 4 bases, and 5 bases had no gene match. This CDR3 has 14 amino acids. This CDR3 reads CASSGTGTGNEQFF. The CDR3 DNA is TGTGCCAGCAGCGGGACAGGGACGGGCAATGAGCAGTTCTTC.

This clone has more than one count but fewer than ten. This chain joins TRBV6-1 and TRBJ2-6; D remains ambiguous. The germline gives CDR1 MNHNS, CDR2 SASEGT. The length of the CDR3 is 20 residues. Between the trimmed V and J ends, which lost 1 base and 0 bases, there was a span of 19 bases. The CDR3 protein is CASSEVVIGFLTSGANVLTF. The CDR3 bases are TGTGCCAGCAGTGAAGTCGTCATTGGCTTTCTCACCTCTGGGGCCAACGTCCTGACTTTC.

The rearrangement links TRBV2 to TRBJ2-7; 7 positions match TRBD1. The length of the CDR3 is 12 residues. With V trimmed by 5 bases and J by 4 bases, 2 bases remained unmatched. Germline values: CDR1 SNHLY, CDR2 FYNNEI. The CDR3 region has the DNA TGTGCCAGCAGTCTACAGGGGTACGAGCAGTACGTC. It translates to CASSLQGYEQYV.

This clone was detected only a few times. V and J are TRBV7-9 and TRBJ2-5; D gene unclear. V was cut by 5 bases and J by 4 bases, with 11 bases left in between. Germline V gene sequence: CDR1 SEHNR, CDR2 FQNEAQ (reference sequence). The CDR3 sequence is 13 residues long. CDR3 in amino acids: CASSMELGETQYF. DNA of the CDR3: TGTGCCAGCAGCATGGAGTTGGGAGAGACCCAGTACTTC.

This clone has a count of ten or more. The J gene is TRBJ2-7, the V gene TRBV29-1; D might be TRBD1 (6 bases). Trimming cost V 7 bases and J 6 bases, with 13 bases left between them. The CDR3 contains 11 residues. The germline gives CDR1 SQVTM, CDR2 ANQGSEA. The CDR3 bases are TGCAGCGCCAATTCAGGGGTCGAGCAGTACTTC. Its protein is CSANSGVEQYF.

The rearrangement uses TRBV7-9 and TRBJ1-1; D ambiguous. This CDR3 is 14 amino acids long. CDR1 is SEHNR and CDR2 is FQNEAQ in the germline V gene (reference sequence). The V and J ends lost 0 bases and 5 bases respectively, with 10 bases between them. CDR3 region: CASSLATEGTEAFF. The CDR3 coding sequence is TGTGCCAGCAGCTTAGCGACCGAGGGTACTGAAGCTTTCTTT.

The chain combines TRBV7-6 with TRBJ2-7; D perhaps matches TRBD2 (7 bases). The V gene's germline CDR1 is SGHVS and CDR2 FNYEAQ. Trimming removed 0 bases from V and 4 bases from J, with 13 bases in between. The CDR3 has 15 amino acids. In DNA, the CDR3 is TGTGCCAGCAGCTTAGCGGGGGGGCCTAGTTACGAGCAGTACTTC. Translation: CASSLAGGPSYEQYF.

The CDR3 here is CASSPGQGLSYEQYV. CDR3 coding DNA: TGTGCCAGCTCACCAGGTCAGGGGCTATCCTACGAGCAGTACGTC. This chain joins TRBV18 and TRBJ2-7; TRBD1 is a possible D gene (6 bases). V dropped 2 bases and J dropped 1 base, with 12 bases sitting between them. Germline V gene data show CDR1 as KGHSH and CDR2 as LQKENI. There are 15 residues in the CDR3.

The chain has TRBV11-2 and TRBJ2-2; 8 nucleotides line up with TRBD1. The CDR3 sequence is 16 residues long. The V segment lost 2 bases and the J segment 4 bases; nucleotides outside the gene matches: 6. The germline gives CDR1 SGHAT, CDR2 FQNNGV. CDR3 protein: CASSLRDRQLTGELFF. The CDR3 nucleotides are TGTGCCAGCAGCTTAAGGGACAGGCAGCTCACCGGGGAGCTGTTTTTT.

In DNA, the CDR3 is TGTGCCAGCGGAAATAGCGGGGGGCTCACAGATACGCAGTATTTT. As protein: CASGNSGGLTDTQYF. The rearrangement joins TRBV7-2 to TRBJ2-3; TRBD2 aligns across 10 bases. The CDR3 runs to 15 residues. CDR1 and CDR2 from the germline V gene are SGHTA and FQGNSA. Trimming took 8 bases from V and 2 from J; bases not matched to a gene: 7.

In its sample, this clone was seen a few times. This chain uses TRBV6-1 with TRBJ2-5, with TRBD1 matching over 8 bases. V gave up 6 bases and J gave up 4 bases; unmatched junction bases: 7. Germline V gene lookup returns CDR1 MNHNS and CDR2 SASEGT. The CDR3 runs 14 residues. CDR3 sequence (DNA): TGTGCCAGCAGGAGCAGGGGGCGCGCAGAGACCCAGTACTTC. Residues: CASRSRGRAETQYF.

The V call is TRBV14, the J call TRBJ2-2; 12 bases line up with TRBD2. The germline gives CDR1 SGHDN, CDR2 FVKESK. CDR3 size: 15 residues. The junction had 1 base not matched to a gene; V was cut back by 4 bases and J by 4 bases. This chain's CDR3 is CASSPSGRVTGELFF. The CDR3 bases are TGTGCCAGCAGCCCTAGCGGGAGGGTCACCGGGGAGCTGTTTTTT.

This clone was detected a few times. V is TRBV19 and J is TRBJ2-7, with TRBD1 identical over 9 bases. After removal of 5 bases from V and 1 base from J, the junction contained 0 bases not matched to a gene. The CDR3 is 13 amino acids. Germline CDR1 reads LNHDA; CDR2 reads SQIVND (reference sequence). The CDR3 protein is CASSGQGSYEQYV. The CDR3 nucleotides read TGTGCCAGTAGTGGACAGGGGTCCTACGAGCAGTACGTC.

V usage is TRBV18 and J usage is TRBJ1-3; D ambiguous. Germline CDR1 and CDR2: KGHSH and LQKENI. The ends were cut back, 3 bases at V and 4 bases at J, with 13 bases in the middle. The CDR3 is made up of 15 amino acids. DNA of the CDR3: TGTGCCAGCTCACCTTCGGGTCAAGCGGGAAACACCATATATTTT. It yields the protein CASSPSGQAGNTIYF.

The genes are TRBV5-1 and TRBJ2-1; 8 bases fit TRBD1. The CDR3 has 18 residues. The germline gives CDR1 SGHRS, CDR2 YFSETQ. Germline trimming cut 4 bases from V and 8 bases from J; bases unmatched to any gene: 20. The CDR3 bases are TGCGCCAGCAGCCCCAAACAAACCGCAGGGGGCAGTGCGGATGAGCAGTTCTTC. Translating it yields CASSPKQTAGGSADEQFF.

J is TRBJ2-3 and V is TRBV20-1, with D possibly being TRBD1 (7 bases). The CDR3 consists of 11 residues. Trimming took 5 bases from V and 9 from J, leaving 12 bases between them. Per the germline V gene, CDR1 is DFQATT and CDR2 is SNEGSKA (reference sequence). CDR3 sequence: CSAPRGETQYF. The CDR3 nucleotides read TGCAGTGCTCCCAGGGGGGAAACGCAGTATTTT.

The chain couples TRBV9 to TRBJ2-5; perhaps TRBD1 as D (6 bases). CDR1 and CDR2 (germline): SGDLS, YYNGEE. Trimming took off 2 bases at V and 1 base at J, with 12 bases between the two ends. CDR3 length: 15 residues. The CDR3 loop reads CASSVSGTSQETQYF. As DNA, the CDR3 is TGTGCCAGCAGCGTGAGTGGGACAAGCCAAGAGACCCAGTACTTC.

The V and J genes are TRBV6-5 and TRBJ1-1; tentative D call: TRBD1 (5 bases). The CDR3 covers 13 residues. Trimming pared 5 bases from V and 5 bases from J, leaving 12 bases between. The germline CDR1 and CDR2 sequences are MNHEY and SVGAGI. This CDR3 is CASSLTGRTEAFF. Written as DNA, the CDR3 is TGTGCCAGCAGTCTTACGGGGCGTACTGAAGCTTTCTTT.

The chain is built from TRBV7-7 and TRBJ1-1; D uncertain. The CDR3 is 13 amino acids. Trimming removed 5 bases at V and 1 base at J, with 8 bases between. Germline values: CDR1 SSHAT, CDR2 FNYEAQ (reference sequence). The CDR3 DNA reads TGTGCCAGCAGCCCAGGTCGGAACACTGAAGCTTTCTTT. Residues: CASSPGRNTEAFF.

This clone was detected only a few times. The V gene is TRBV7-6, the J gene TRBJ2-3; 14 bases line up with TRBD2. After removal of 5 bases from V and 4 bases from J, the junction contained 14 bases not matched to a gene. The CDR3 has 19 amino acids. Germline CDR1 is SGHVS and CDR2 is FNYEAQ. CDR3 nucleotides: TGTGCCAGCAGCGCACGGGGACTAGCGGGAGTTGGTATATCAGATACGCAGTATTTT. As protein: CASSARGLAGVGISDTQYF.

This clone came up a few times. This chain connects TRBV10-3 to TRBJ2-1; no firm D call. V was clipped by 5 bases and J by 4 bases, with 9 bases between them. This CDR3 is built from 13 residues. CDR1 and CDR2 (germline): ENHRY, SYGVKD. CDR3 sequence: CAISTPRYNEQFF. The CDR3 DNA follows: TGTGCCATCAGTACACCGAGATACAATGAGCAGTTCTTC.

This clone was picked up a small number of times. The chain joins TRBV12-5 to TRBJ2-3; 11 bases are a match to TRBD2. CDR1 and CDR2 from the germline V gene are LGHNT and FRNRAP. Trimming took 6 bases from V and 6 from J; bases not matched to a gene: 11. The CDR3 is 16 residues long. In DNA, the CDR3 is TGTGCTAGTGGCCTTATACTAGCGGGGGTCGGGGATACGCAGTATTTT. It codes for CASGLILAGVGDTQYF.

V is TRBV7-2 and J is TRBJ2-1; TRBD1 might be the D (6 bases). V lost 5 bases and J 4 bases, leaving 9 bases between the germline ends. The germline CDR1 and CDR2 sequences are SGHTA and FQGNSA. The CDR3 runs to 13 residues. CDR3 bases: TGTGCCAGCAGCGCCGGGACATACAATGAGCAGTTCTTC. Residues: CASSAGTYNEQFF. The full variable domain, completed using reference TRBV7-2 and TRBJ2-1, is GAGVSQSPSNKVTEKGKDVELRCDPISGHTALYWYRQSLGQGLEFLIYFQGNSAPDKSGLPSDRFSAERTGGSVSTLTIQRTQQEDSAVYLCASSAGTYNEQFFGPGTRLTVL.

This clone has just a few counts. The chain is built from TRBV29-1 and TRBJ2-2, with a weak D call TRBD1 (5 bases). V lost 7 bases and J lost 4, with 10 bases in between. Germline V lookup: CDR1 SQVTM, CDR2 ANQGSEA. The CDR3 covers 12 residues. The CDR3 loop reads CSGQGVTGELFF. In DNA form, the CDR3 reads TGCAGCGGGCAGGGCGTCACCGGGGAGCTGTTTTTT.

This chain connects TRBV19 to TRBJ1-1; D remains unclear. Trimming pared 10 bases from V and 1 base from J, leaving 10 bases between. The CDR3 totals 12 residues. The germline CDR1 and CDR2 sequences are LNHDA and SQIVND (reference sequence). The CDR3 region is CATPPGNTEAFF. The DNA for the CDR3 is TGTGCCACCCCGCCGGGGAACACTGAAGCTTTCTTT.

This clone was seen more than once but under ten times. This rearrangement joins TRBV14 to TRBJ2-3, with a tentative D call TRBD1 (5 bases). The length of the CDR3 is 16 residues. V lost 1 base and J 1 base, leaving 12 bases between the germline ends. CDR1 is SGHDN, CDR2 FVKESK, per germline. DNA for the CDR3: TGTGCCAGCAGCCAAGCTTTGGGGCTAGGCACAGATACGCAGTATTTT. This codes for CASSQALGLGTDTQYF.

The chain is built from TRBV10-3 and TRBJ2-1, with D unresolved. V gave up 8 bases and J gave up 6 bases, with 23 bases separating them. The germline V gene encodes CDR1 ENHRY and CDR2 SYGVKD. The CDR3 length is 16 residues. Written as DNA, the CDR3 is TGTGCCATCTCACCCCTTGGGGTGCTTGGTGGCAATGAGCAGTTCTTC. Its translation is CAISPLGVLGGNEQFF.

This clone has only a few counts. J is TRBJ2-6 and V is TRBV27; either TRBD1 or TRBD2 may fit D (5 bases each). CDR1 is MNHEY and CDR2 is SMNVEV in the germline V gene (reference sequence). This CDR3 is built from 14 residues. The V gene lost 2 bases and the J gene lost 13 bases, with 15 bases spanning the gap. CDR3 residues: CASSLEGRLSVLTF. The CDR3 DNA reads as TGTGCCAGCAGTTTAGAGGGACGCCTCAGTGTCCTGACTTTC.

In this sample, this clone turned up a few times. The rearrangement uses TRBV5-1 and TRBJ1-1; 9 bases are shared with TRBD1. Germline trimming cut 6 bases from V and 0 bases from J; bases unmatched to any gene: 6. Per germline, CDR1 SGHRS and CDR2 YFSETQ. The CDR3 runs to 15 residues. This chain's CDR3 is CASKRGTGMNTEAFF. The CDR3 region has the DNA TGCGCCAGCAAACGTGGGACAGGGATGAACACTGAAGCTTTCTTT.

This clone has just a few counts. V is TRBV9 and J is TRBJ2-7; 11 bases map to TRBD2. With 0 bases clipped from V and 4 bases from J, the junction kept 9 bases outside the gene matches. The CDR3 spans 17 residues. Germline CDR1 reads SGDLS; CDR2 reads YYNGEE. The CDR3 nucleotides read TGTGCCAGCAGCGTAGACCCACTAGCGGGGGTCGCATACGAGCAGTACTTC. The encoded protein is CASSVDPLAGVAYEQYF.

This rearrangement joins TRBV7-2 to TRBJ1-1; 9 bases are shared with TRBD1. The CDR3 spans 17 residues. CDR1 is SGHTA, CDR2 FQGNSA, per germline. The ends lost 1 base at V and 4 bases at J; junction bases unmatched: 10. The CDR3 DNA reads as TGTGCCAGCAGCTTAGAGGGACAGGGCAGCTTGCCCACTGAAGCTTTCTTT. Protein product: CASSLEGQGSLPTEAFF.

This sequence joins TRBV4-1 and TRBJ1-5; unclear D gene. Germline-derived CDR1 and CDR2 are MGHRA and YSYEKL. V was pared by 0 bases and J by 0 bases, with 12 bases between. CDR3 length: 17 amino acids. The CDR3 region is CASSQDHDTYSNQPQHF. The DNA for the CDR3 is TGCGCCAGCAGCCAAGATCATGACACTTATAGCAATCAGCCCCAGCATTTT.